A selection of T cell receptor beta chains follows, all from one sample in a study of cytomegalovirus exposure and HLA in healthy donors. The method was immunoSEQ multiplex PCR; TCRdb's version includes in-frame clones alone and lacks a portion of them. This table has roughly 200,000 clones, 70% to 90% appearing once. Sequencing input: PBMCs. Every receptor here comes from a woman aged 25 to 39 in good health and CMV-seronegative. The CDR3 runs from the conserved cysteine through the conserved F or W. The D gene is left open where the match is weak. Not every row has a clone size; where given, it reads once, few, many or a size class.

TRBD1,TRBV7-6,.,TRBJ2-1,CASSFLQGDRQFF,TGTGCCAGCAGCTTCCTACAGGGGGATCGGCAGTTCTTC
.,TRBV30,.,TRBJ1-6,CAWTDSYNSPLHF,TGTGCCTGGACAGACTCCTATAATTCACCCCTCCACTTT
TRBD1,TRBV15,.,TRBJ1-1,CATSRTGAMNTEAFF,TGTGCCACCAGCAGGACAGGGGCCATGAACACTGAAGCTTTCTTT
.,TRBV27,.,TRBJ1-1,CASSLKGYRDLNTEAFF,TGTGCCAGCAGTTTAAAGGGTTACAGGGACCTGAACACTGAAGCTTTCTTT
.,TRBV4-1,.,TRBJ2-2,CASSLSGSPTGELFF,TGCGCCAGCAGCCTTTCCGGGAGTCCCACCGGGGAGCTGTTTTTT
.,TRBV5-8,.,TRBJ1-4,CASSLAGGGATNEKLFF,TGTGCCAGCAGCTTGGCCGGCGGGGGCGCAACTAATGAAAAACTGTTTTTT
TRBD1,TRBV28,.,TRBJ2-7,CASRGDRALEQYF,TGTGCCAGCAGGGGGGACAGGGCCCTCGAGCAGTACTTC
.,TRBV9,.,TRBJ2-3,CASSVEGVRTDTQYF,TGTGCCAGCAGCGTAGAGGGGGTTCGCACAGATACGCAGTATTTT
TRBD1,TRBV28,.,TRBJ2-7,CASSLPPRQGAGQYF,TGTGCCAGCAGTTTACCCCCGAGACAGGGGGCCGGTCAGTACTTC
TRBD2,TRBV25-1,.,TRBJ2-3,CAISSGRVADTQYF,TGTGCCATCTCTAGCGGGAGGGTTGCGGATACGCAGTATTTT
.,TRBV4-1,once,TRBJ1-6,CASSQDLSAPLHF,TGCGCCAGCAGCCAAGATCTTTCAGCACCCCTCCACTTT
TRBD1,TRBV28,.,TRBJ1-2,CASRSDRVDGYTF,TGTGCCAGCAGATCCGACAGGGTAGATGGCTACACCTTC
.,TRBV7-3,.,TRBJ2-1,CASSLRARASYNEQFF,TGTGCCAGCAGCTTAAGAGCCAGGGCGTCCTACAATGAGCAGTTCTTC
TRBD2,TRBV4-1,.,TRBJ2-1,CASSDPTGGEQFF,TGCGCCAGCAGCGACCCGACCGGGGGGGAGCAGTTCTTC
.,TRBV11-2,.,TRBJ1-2,CASSATRTAGTF,TGTGCCAGCAGCGCGACCCGGACGGCGGGCACCTTC
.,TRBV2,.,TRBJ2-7,CASSRPRGSGYEQYF,TGTGCCAGCAGCCGTCCCAGGGGTTCGGGGTACGAGCAGTACTTC
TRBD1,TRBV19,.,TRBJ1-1,CASSPGTVNTEAFF,TGTGCCAGTAGCCCCGGGACAGTGAACACTGAAGCTTTCTTT
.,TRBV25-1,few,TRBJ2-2,CASSDVRGELFF,TGTGCCAGCAGTGATGTGAGGGGGGAGCTGTTTTTT
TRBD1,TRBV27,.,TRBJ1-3,CASGLSRDRGDTIYF,TGTGCCAGCGGGTTATCTAGGGACAGGGGAGACACCATATATTTT
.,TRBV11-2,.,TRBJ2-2,CASSFSGLGTGELFF,TGTGCCAGCAGCTTTAGCGGTCTGGGGACCGGGGAGCTGTTTTTT
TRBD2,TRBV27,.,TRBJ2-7,CASSPGGWGDYEQYF,TGTGCCAGCAGCCCCGGGGGGTGGGGGGACTACGAGCAGTACTTC
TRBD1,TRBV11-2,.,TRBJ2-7,CASSPTPGQVATYEQYF,TGTGCCAGCAGCCCCACACCGGGACAGGTTGCTACCTACGAGCAGTACTTC
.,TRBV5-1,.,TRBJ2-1,CASSLLDFYNEQFF,TGCGCCAGCAGCTTGCTGGACTTCTACAATGAGCAGTTCTTC
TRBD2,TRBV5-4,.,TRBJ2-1,CASSFRLADYNEQFF,TGTGCCAGCAGCTTCAGGCTAGCGGACTACAATGAGCAGTTCTTC
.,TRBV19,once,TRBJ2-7,CASSLGQTYEQYF,TGTGCCAGTAGCCTCGGACAGACCTACGAGCAGTACTTC
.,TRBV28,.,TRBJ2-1,CASSYRGGNDEQFF,TGTGCCAGCAGTTATAGGGGGGGGAACGATGAGCAGTTCTTC
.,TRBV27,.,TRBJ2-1,CASSFSPGGNEQFF,TGTGCCAGCAGTTTCAGTCCCGGAGGAAATGAGCAGTTCTTC
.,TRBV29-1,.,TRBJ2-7,CSVGPATYEQYF,TGCAGCGTGGGGCCGGCCACCTACGAGCAGTACTTC
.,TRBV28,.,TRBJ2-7,CASSPSGQPYNEQYF,TGTGCCAGCAGTCCTTCGGGACAACCCTACAACGAGCAGTACTTC
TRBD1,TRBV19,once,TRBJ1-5,CASSHRGVQPQHF,TGTGCCAGTAGCCACAGGGGCGTTCAGCCCCAGCATTTT
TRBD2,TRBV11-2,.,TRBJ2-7,CASSTRSGGHEQYF,TGTGCCAGCAGCACCCGTAGCGGGGGCCACGAGCAGTACTTC
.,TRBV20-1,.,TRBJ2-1,CSAYNNEQFF,TGCAGTGCGTATAACAATGAGCAGTTCTTC
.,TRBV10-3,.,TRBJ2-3,CAIIQWDQRQPTDTQYF,TGTGCCATCATTCAGTGGGATCAGCGGCAACCTACAGATACGCAGTATTTT
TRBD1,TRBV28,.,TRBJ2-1,CASSTRPTGGRSEQFF,TGTGCCAGCAGTACCCGGCCCACAGGGGGGAGGAGTGAGCAGTTCTTC
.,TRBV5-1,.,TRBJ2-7,CASSLGTEPYEQYF,TGCGCCAGCAGCTTGGGGACAGAGCCCTACGAGCAGTACTTC
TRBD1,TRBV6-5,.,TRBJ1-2,CASSRQGRNGYTF,TGTGCCAGCAGTAGACAGGGGAGGAATGGCTACACCTTC
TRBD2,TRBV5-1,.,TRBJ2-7,CASSLSGTTYEQYF,TGCGCCAGCAGCTTGTCAGGGACTACCTACGAGCAGTACTTC
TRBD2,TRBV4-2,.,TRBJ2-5,CASSPGLAETQYF,TGTGCCAGCAGCCCGGGACTAGCGGAGACCCAGTACTTC
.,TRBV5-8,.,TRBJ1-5,CASSLRQPQHF,TGTGCCAGCAGCTTGCGTCAGCCCCAGCATTTT
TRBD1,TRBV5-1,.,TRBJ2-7,CASSFGQASYYEQYF,TGCGCCAGCAGTTTCGGACAGGCTTCCTACTACGAGCAGTACTTC
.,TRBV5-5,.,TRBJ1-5,CASSFGPLRNQPQHF,TGTGCCAGCAGCTTCGGTCCCTTACGAAATCAGCCCCAGCATTTT